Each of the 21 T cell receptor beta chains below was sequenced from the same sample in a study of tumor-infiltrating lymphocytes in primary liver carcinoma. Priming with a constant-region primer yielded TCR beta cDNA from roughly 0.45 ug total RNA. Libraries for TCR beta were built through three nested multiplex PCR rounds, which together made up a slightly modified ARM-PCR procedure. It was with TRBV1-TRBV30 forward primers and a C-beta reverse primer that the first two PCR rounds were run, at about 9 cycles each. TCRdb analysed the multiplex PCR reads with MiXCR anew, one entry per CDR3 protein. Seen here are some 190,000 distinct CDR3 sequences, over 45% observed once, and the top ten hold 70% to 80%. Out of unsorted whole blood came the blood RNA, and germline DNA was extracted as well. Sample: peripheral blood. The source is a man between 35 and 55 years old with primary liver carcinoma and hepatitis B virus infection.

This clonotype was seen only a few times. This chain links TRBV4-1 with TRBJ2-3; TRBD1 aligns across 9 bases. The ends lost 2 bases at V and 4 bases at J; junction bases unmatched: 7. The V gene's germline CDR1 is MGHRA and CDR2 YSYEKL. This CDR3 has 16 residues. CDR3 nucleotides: TGCGCCAGCAGCCAACCCCGGGGACAGGGTGCAGATACGCAGTATTTT. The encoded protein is CASSQPRGQGADTQYF.

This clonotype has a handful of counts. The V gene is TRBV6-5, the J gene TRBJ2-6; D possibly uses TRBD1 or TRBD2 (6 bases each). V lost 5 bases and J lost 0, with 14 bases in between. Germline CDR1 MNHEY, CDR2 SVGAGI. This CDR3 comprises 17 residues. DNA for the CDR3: TGTGCCAGCAGTGGCGGGACACCGTACTCTGGGGCCAACGTCCTGACTTTC. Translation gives CASSGGTPYSGANVLTF.

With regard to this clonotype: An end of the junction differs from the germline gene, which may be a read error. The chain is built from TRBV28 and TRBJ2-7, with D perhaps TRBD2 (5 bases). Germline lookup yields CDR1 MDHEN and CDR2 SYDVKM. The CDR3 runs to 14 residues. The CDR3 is CASSKRTGSCEQYF. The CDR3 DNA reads TGTGCCAGCAGTAAGCGGACCGGATCCTGCGAGCAGTACTTC.

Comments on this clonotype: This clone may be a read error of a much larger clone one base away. CDR3 sequence reads: CASSLWGNRGDTQYF. CDR3 nucleotides: TGTGCCAGCAGCTTATGGGGCAACCGAGGGGATACGCAGTATTTT. The chain has TRBV11-2 and TRBJ2-3, with D tentatively TRBD1 or TRBD2 (5 bases each). CDR1 and CDR2 (germline): SGHAT, FQNNGV. V was pared by 2 bases and J by 6 bases, with 15 bases between. The CDR3 runs to 15 residues.

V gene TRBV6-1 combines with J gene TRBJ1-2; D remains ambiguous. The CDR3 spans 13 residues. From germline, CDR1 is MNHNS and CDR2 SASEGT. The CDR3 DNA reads TGTGTCAGTAATAAGGTCGACAACTATGGCTACACCTTC. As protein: CVSNKVDNYGYTF.

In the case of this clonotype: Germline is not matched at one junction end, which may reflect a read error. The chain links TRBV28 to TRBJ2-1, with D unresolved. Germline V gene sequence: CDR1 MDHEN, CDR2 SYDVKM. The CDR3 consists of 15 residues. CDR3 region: CASSHLWTSYNEQSF. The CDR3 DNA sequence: TGTGCCAGCAGTCATCTTTGGACGTCCTACAATGAGCAGTCCTTC.

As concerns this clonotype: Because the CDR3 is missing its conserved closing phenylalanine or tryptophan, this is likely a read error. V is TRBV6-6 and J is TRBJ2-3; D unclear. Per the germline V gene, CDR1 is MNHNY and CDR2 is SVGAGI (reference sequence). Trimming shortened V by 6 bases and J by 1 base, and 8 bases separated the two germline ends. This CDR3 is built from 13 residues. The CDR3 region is CASSSDGTDTQYL. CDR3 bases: TGTGCCAGCAGCAGCGACGGCACAGATACGCAGTATCTT.

CDR3 amino acids: CASSLGGSTDNEQFF. CDR3 coding DNA: TGTGCCAGCAGTCTTGGCGGGAGCACGGACAATGAGCAGTTCTTC. The rearrangement joins TRBV7-9 to TRBJ2-1, with 7 bases matching TRBD2. CDR1 and CDR2 (germline): SEHNR, FQNEAQ (reference sequence). This CDR3 contains 15 residues. V shed 6 bases, J shed 5 bases, and the junction held 10 bases outside the gene matches.

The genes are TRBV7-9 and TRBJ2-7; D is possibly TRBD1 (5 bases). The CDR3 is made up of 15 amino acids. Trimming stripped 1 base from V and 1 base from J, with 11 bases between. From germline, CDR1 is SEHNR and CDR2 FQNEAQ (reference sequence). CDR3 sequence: CASSLGGRGSYEQYF. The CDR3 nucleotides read TGTGCCAGCAGCTTAGGGGGAAGGGGATCCTACGAGCAGTACTTC.

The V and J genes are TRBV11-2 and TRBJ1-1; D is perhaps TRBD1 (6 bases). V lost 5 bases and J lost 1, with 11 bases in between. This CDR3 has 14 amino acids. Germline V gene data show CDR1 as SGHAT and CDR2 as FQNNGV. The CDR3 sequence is CASSSYRENTEAFF. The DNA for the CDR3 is TGTGCCAGCAGCAGTTACAGGGAGAACACTGAAGCTTTCTTT.

CDR3 in amino acids: CSVEMGGGSTQYF. DNA for the CDR3: TGCAGCGTTGAAATGGGCGGGGGGAGTACGCAGTATTTT. This chain links TRBV29-1 with TRBJ2-3, with 8 bases lining up with TRBD2. The CDR3 extends over 13 amino acids. CDR1 and CDR2 from the germline V gene are SQVTM and ANQGSEA. With 2 bases clipped from V and 8 bases from J, the junction kept 6 bases outside the gene matches.

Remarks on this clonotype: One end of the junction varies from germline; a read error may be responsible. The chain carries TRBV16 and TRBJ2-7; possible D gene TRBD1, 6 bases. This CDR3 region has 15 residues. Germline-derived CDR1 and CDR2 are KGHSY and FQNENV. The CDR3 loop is CASSQLGIGGYEQYF. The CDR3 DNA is TGTGCCAGCAGCCAATTGGGGATAGGGGGATACGAGCAGTACTTT. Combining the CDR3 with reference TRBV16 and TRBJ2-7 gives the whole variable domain GEEVAQTPKHLVRGEGQKAKLYCAPIKGHSYVFWYQQVLKNEFKFLISFQNENVFDETGMPKERFSAKCLPNSPCSLEIQATKLEDSAVYFCASSQLGIGGYEQYFGPGTRLTVT.

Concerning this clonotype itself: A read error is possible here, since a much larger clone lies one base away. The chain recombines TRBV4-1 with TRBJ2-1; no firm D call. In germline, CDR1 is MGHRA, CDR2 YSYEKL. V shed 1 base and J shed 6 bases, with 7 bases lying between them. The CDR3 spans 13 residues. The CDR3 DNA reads TGCGCCAGCAGCCAAGCAGTGGGCAATGAGCAGTTCTTC. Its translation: CASSQAVGNEQFF.

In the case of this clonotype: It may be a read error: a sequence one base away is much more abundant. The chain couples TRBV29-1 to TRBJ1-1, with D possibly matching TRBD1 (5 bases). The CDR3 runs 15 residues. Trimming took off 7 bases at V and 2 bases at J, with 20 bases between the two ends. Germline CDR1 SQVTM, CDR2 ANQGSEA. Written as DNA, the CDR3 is TGCAGCGCTGTCGGAGGGGCGCAGGCTAACACTGAAGCTTTCTTT. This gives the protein CSAVGGAQANTEAFF.

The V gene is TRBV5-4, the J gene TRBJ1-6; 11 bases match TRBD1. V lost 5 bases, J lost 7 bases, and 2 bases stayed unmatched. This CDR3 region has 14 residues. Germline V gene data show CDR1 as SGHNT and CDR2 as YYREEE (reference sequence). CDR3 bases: TGTGCCAGCAGTTGGGACAGGGGGAATTCACCCCTCCACTTT. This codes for CASSWDRGNSPLHF.

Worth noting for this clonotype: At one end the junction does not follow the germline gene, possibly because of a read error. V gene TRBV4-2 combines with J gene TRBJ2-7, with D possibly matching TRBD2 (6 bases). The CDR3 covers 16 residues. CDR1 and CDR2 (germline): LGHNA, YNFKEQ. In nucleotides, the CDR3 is TGTGCCAGCGGCCAAGATCGGGGTAGCGGTCCTTACGAGCAGTACTTC. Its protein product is CASGQDRGSGPYEQYF.

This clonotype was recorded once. The CDR3, as DNA: TGTGCCAGCAGTCTCAGCTATGGGGCCAACGTCCTGACTTTC. The encoded protein is CASSLSYGANVLTF. The chain is built from TRBV12-3 or TRBV12-4 and TRBJ2-6; D remains ambiguous. This CDR3 has 14 residues. V shed 5 bases and J shed 3 bases, with 8 bases lying between them.

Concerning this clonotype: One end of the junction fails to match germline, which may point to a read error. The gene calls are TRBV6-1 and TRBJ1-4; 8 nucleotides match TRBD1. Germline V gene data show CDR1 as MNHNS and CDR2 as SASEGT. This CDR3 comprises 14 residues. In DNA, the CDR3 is TGTGCCAGCAGCTTGCATACAGGGGGGGAAAAACTGCTTTTT. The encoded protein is CASSLHTGGEKLLF.

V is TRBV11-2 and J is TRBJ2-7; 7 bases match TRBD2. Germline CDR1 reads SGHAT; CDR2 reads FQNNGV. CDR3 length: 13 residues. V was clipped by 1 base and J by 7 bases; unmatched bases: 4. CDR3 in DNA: TGTGCCAGCAGCTTAGGGACTAGTCATGAGCAGTACTTC. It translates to CASSLGTSHEQYF.

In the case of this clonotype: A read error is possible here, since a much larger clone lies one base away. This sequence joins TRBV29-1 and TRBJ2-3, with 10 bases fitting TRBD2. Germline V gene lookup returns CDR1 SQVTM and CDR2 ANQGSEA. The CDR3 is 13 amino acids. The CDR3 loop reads CSVGLAGTDMQYF. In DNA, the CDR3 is TGCAGCGTTGGACTAGCGGGCACAGATATGCAGTATTTT.

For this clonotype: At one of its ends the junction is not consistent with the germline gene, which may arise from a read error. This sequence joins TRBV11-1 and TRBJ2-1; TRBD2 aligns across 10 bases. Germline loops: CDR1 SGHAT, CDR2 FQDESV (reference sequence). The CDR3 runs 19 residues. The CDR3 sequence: CASSLGTASGSGFYNEQLF. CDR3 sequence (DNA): TGTGCCAGCAGCTTAGGGACTGCTAGCGGGAGTGGGTTTTACAATGAGCAGTTATTC.